This T cell receptor (beta chain) was identified during a study of blood T cell repertoires in COVID-19. Study-level background: Both acute and convalescent COVID-19 samples were obtained from the United States, Italy and Spain. T cells, B-cell-depleted T cells, or PBMCs provided the cDNA or gDNA that served as material.

Method: immunoSEQ multiplex PCR; TCRdb's copy keeps in-frame clones and lacks some. The table shows about 66,000 clones, with about 86% occurring only once. Germline loops: CDR1 SGDLS, CDR2 YYNGEE. Losses at the gene ends were 5 bases for V and 1 base for J; bases not matched to a gene: 3. The CDR3 sequence is 14 residues long. This receptor was obtained from a man aged 50 to 59 with active COVID-19. J is TRBJ1-1 and V is TRBV9, with 9 nucleotides matching TRBD1. The sequenced sample consisted of peripheral blood. The CDR3 DNA follows: TGTGCCAGCAGTGGGACAGGGTCGAACACTGAAGCTTTCTTT. This sequence encodes CASSGTGSNTEAFF.